A single T cell receptor beta chain is shown here with its context. Its antigen is not identified. In germline, CDR1 is MNHNS, CDR2 SASEGT. With 4 bases clipped from V and 4 bases from J, the junction kept 8 bases outside the gene matches. There are 16 residues in the CDR3. In the PCR, 60 Vbeta and 13 Jbeta primers were used. In the authors' methods: Later, roughly 86 million unique TCR beta chains were counted in an analysis, and about 10 million of them were shared. Data came from immunoSEQ multiplex PCR; TCRdb stores just in-frame clones and leaves some out. The D gene and trimming were derived from the DNA, and the V and J assignments and clone size from that table. The data show tens of thousands of clones, roughly 73% seen once. This specimen belongs to a study of cytomegalovirus exposure and HLA in healthy donors. Study-wide results and limits: TCR beta V segments were, for the most part, productive about 87% or about 30% of the time in an earlier analysis.

The chain employs TRBV6-1 and TRBJ2-3, with 10 positions matching TRBD1. The sequenced sample consisted of PBMCs. This sequence was found in a male donor in good health and CMV-seropositive. CDR3 sequence (DNA): TGTGCCAGCAGTGGTCCCGGGACAGGGGCCCCAGATACGCAGTATTTT. Its translation: CASSGPGTGAPDTQYF.